This TCR beta chain is from a study of response to subunit inactivated influenza vaccine. V was pared by 6 bases and J by 7 bases, with 12 bases of the junction left unmatched. This CDR3 region has 16 residues. Germline V lookup: CDR1 MNHEY, CDR2 SVGEGT. MiXCR, applied by TCRdb to the RT-PCR reads, yields one record per CDR3 protein. Here the sample spans just under 550,000 distinct CDR3 sequences, 20% to 25% being singletons. This sample was also put to use in a study of T cells expressing NK-cell markers. That paper notes: UMIs were included in TCR beta cDNA generated by 5'RACE template switching. Investigators obtained TCR beta repertoires from sorted CD3+CD56+NKG2C+, CD3+CD56+NKG2C- and CD3+CD56-NKG2C+ T cells.

The chain has TRBV6-2 or TRBV6-3 and TRBJ2-1, with 10 bases fitting TRBD1. The sample was CD4+ T cells sorted from PBMCs, taken 12 days after vaccination. This sequence originates from a man in his forties or fifties who received an inactivated influenza vaccine. CDR3 sequence (DNA): TGTGCCAGCAGCTCTGTCCGGACAGGGGGGAGGAATGAGCAGTTCTTC. Protein: CASSSVRTGGRNEQFF.